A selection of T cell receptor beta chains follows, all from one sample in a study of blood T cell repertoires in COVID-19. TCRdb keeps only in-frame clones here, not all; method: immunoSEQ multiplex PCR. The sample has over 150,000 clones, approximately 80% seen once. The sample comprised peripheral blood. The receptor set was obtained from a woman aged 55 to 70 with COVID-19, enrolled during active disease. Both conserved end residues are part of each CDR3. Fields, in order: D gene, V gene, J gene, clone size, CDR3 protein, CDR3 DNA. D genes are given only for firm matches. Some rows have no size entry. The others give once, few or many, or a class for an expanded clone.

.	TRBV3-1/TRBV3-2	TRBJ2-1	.	CASSQDPKYGGNYNEQFF	TGTGCCAGCAGCCAAGATCCAAAGTACGGAGGAAATTACAATGAGCAGTTCTTC
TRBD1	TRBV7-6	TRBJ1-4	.	CASSLGQGINEKLFF	TGTGCCAGCAGCTTAGGACAGGGGATTAATGAAAAACTGTTTTTT
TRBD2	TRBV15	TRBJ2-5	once	CATSRALAVQETQYF	TGTGCCACCAGCAGAGCACTAGCGGTACAAGAGACCCAGTACTTC
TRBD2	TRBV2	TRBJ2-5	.	CASSDALLAGGETQYF	TGTGCCAGCAGTGATGCCCTACTAGCGGGAGGAGAGACCCAGTACTTC
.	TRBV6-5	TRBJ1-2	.	CASSFDRRGGYTF	TGTGCCAGCAGTTTCGACAGGCGCGGTGGCTACACCTTC
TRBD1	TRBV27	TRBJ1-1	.	CASGGQGLRPEAFF	TGTGCCAGCGGAGGACAGGGTTTAAGGCCTGAAGCTTTCTTT
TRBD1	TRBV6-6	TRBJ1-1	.	CASSRQGPNTEAFF	TGTGCCAGCAGTCGACAGGGCCCTAACACTGAAGCTTTCTTT
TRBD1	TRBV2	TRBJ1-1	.	CASSVARGSTEAFF	TGTGCCAGCAGTGTTGCCAGGGGGAGCACTGAAGCTTTCTTT
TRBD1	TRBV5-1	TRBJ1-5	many	CASSPGTGKSNQPQHF	TGCGCCAGCAGCCCTGGGACAGGGAAAAGCAATCAGCCCCAGCATTTT
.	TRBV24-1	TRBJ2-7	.	CATSDAGSYEQYF	TGTGCCACCAGTGATGCGGGCTCCTACGAGCAGTACTTC
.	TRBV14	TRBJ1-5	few	CASSQGAGNQPQHF	TGTGCCAGCAGCCAAGGGGCAGGGAATCAGCCCCAGCATTTT
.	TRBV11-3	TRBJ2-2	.	CASSPGLGQRNTGELFF	TGTGCCAGCTCCCCCGGACTTGGACAGCGGAACACCGGGGAGCTGTTTTTT
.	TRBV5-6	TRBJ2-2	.	CASSLVGRVSTGELFF	TGTGCCAGCAGCTTGGTTGGCAGGGTTAGCACCGGGGAGCTGTTTTTT
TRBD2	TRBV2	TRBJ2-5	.	CASYFSGRGETQYF	TGTGCCAGTTATTTTAGCGGGAGAGGAGAGACCCAGTACTTC
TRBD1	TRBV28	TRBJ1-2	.	CASSLGGQFYGYTF	TGTGCCAGCAGTTTGGGGGGACAGTTCTATGGCTACACCTTC
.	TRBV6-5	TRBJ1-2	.	CASRLGGASPDGYTF	TGTGCCAGCAGGTTAGGCGGCGCGTCCCCTGATGGCTACACCTTC
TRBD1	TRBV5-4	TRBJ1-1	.	CASSLDGTGTWGTEAFF	TGTGCCAGCAGCTTGGATGGGACAGGGACGTGGGGCACTGAAGCTTTCTTT
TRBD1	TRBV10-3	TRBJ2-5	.	CAIRDSGQGLETQYF	TGTGCCATCAGAGATTCCGGACAGGGTCTAGAGACCCAGTACTTC
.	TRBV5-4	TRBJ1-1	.	CASSLGRGTEAFF	TGTGCCAGCAGCTTGGGACGAGGGACTGAAGCTTTCTTT
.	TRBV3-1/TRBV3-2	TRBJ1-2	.	CASSQLQGRDGYTF	TGTGCCAGCAGCCAATTACAGGGACGGGATGGCTACACCTTC
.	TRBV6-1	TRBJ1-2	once	CASSEPGQPVNLNYGYTF	TGTGCCAGCAGTGAACCAGGACAGCCGGTTAATTTAAACTATGGCTACACCTTC
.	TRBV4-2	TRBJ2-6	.	CASSQATSSGANVLTF	TGTGCCAGCAGCCAAGCGACAAGTTCTGGGGCCAACGTCCTGACTTTC
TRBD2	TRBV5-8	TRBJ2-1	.	CASSLVLAGAPGLDEQFF	TGTGCCAGCAGCTTGGTACTAGCGGGAGCTCCGGGGTTGGATGAGCAGTTCTTC
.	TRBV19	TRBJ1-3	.	CASKGRGVSGNTIYF	TGTGCCAGTAAAGGCAGGGGCGTTTCTGGAAACACCATATATTTT
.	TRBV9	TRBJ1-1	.	CASSPRGGNTEAFF	TGTGCCAGCAGCCCTCGGGGGGGGAACACTGAAGCTTTCTTT
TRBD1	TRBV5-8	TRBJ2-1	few	CASSYMGQGLNEQFF	TGTGCCAGCAGCTACATGGGACAGGGCCTCAATGAGCAGTTCTTC
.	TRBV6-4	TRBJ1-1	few	CASSDGTNTEAFF	TGTGCCAGCAGCGACGGCACAAACACTGAAGCTTTCTTT
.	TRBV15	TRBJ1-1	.	CATSKSWGVNTEAFF	TGTGCCACCAGTAAGAGTTGGGGGGTAAACACTGAAGCTTTCTTT
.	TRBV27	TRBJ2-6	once	CASSFLSVSSGANVLTF	TGTGCCAGCAGTTTCCTGTCCGTTTCCTCTGGGGCCAACGTCCTGACTTTC
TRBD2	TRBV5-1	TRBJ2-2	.	CASSSRTSGGATGELFF	TGCGCCAGCAGCTCGCGGACTAGCGGGGGGGCGACCGGGGAGCTGTTTTTT
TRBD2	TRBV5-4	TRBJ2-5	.	CASSLPSGSQAPRETQYF	TGTGCCAGCAGCTTGCCTAGCGGGAGTCAGGCGCCCCGGGAGACCCAGTACTTC
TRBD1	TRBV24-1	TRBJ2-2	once	CATSARSGTGVNTGELFF	TGTGCCACCAGTGCCCGATCAGGGACAGGCGTGAACACCGGGGAGCTGTTTTTT
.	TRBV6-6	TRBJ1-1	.	CASSKTGMNTEAFF	TGTGCCAGCAGCAAGACAGGTATGAACACTGAAGCTTTCTTT
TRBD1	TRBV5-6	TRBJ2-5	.	CASSPHRRTGRKTQYF	TGTGCCAGCAGCCCCCACAGGCGGACAGGGAGGAAGACCCAGTACTTC
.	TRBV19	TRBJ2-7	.	CASSTGGGYEQYF	TGTGCCAGTAGTACCGGTGGAGGCTACGAGCAGTACTTC